The entry below describes one T cell receptor beta chain. Antigen specificity is unknown. Trimming stripped 1 base from V and 9 bases from J, with 13 bases between. The CDR3 has 13 residues. Germline V gene sequence: CDR1 DFQATT, CDR2 SNEGSKA (reference sequence). The sample comes from a study of blood T cells in healthy people across ages. A J-beta primer mix and a sample-barcoded 5' primer were used in a second PCR of roughly 7 to 12 cycles. TCRdb processed the 5' RACE reads anew with MiXCR; each CDR3 protein has one entry. The data contain approximately 780,000 distinct CDR3 sequences, roughly 25% of them singletons. Study findings and constraints: The fall in TCR beta diversity per million T cells was roughly linear with age.

Peripheral blood from each donor was collected in a volume of 8.5 to 10 milliliters. This same sample was also taken into another study, of T cells of mothers and their children.

The V call is TRBV20-1, the J call TRBJ1-5; D may be TRBD1 (5 bases). The origin of this receptor is a boy between 10 and 17 years old in good health. Sequences were obtained from blood. CDR3 coding DNA: TGCAGTGCTAGAGCCCAGGGCAGCGGGCCCCAGCATTTT. It yields the protein CSARAQGSGPQHF.